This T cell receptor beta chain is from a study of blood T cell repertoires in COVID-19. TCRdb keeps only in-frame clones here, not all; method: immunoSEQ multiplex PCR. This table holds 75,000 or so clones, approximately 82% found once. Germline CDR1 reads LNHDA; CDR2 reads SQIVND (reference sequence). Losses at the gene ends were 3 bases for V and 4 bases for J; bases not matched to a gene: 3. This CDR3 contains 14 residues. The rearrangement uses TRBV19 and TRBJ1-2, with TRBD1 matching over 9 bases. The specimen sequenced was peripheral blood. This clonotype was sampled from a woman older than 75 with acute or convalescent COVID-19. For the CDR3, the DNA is TGTGCCAGTAGTATCGGGACAGGGTTCTATGGCTACACCTTC. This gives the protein CASSIGTGFYGYTF.